The present entry profiles one T cell receptor beta chain with its context. The table came from immunoSEQ multiplex PCR; TCRdb's copy has only in-frame clones and leaves some out. The sample includes hundreds of thousands of clones, approximately 85% of them seen just once. The record originates from a study of blood T cell repertoires in COVID-19. About the research overall: Collection of acute and convalescent COVID-19 samples took place in the United States, Italy and Spain. The cDNA or gDNA used as material had been derived from T cells, B-cell-depleted T cells, or PBMCs.

The J segment lost 6 bases and the V segment lost 3 bases, leaving 3 bases of the junction unmatched. Germline assignment: CDR1 MNHEY and CDR2 SMNVEV (reference sequence). CDR3 length: 15 residues. The source material was peripheral blood. V usage is TRBV27 and J usage is TRBJ1-4; TRBD1 aligns across 11 bases. This clonotype was sampled from a man in his fifties with active or convalescent COVID-19. CDR3 sequence: CASSLWGQGDEKLFF. The CDR3 DNA follows: TGTGCCAGCAGTTTGTGGGGACAGGGGGATGAAAAACTGTTTTTT. Full variable domain (outside the CDR3, taken from reference TRBV27 and TRBJ1-4): EAQVTQNPRYLITVTGKKLTVTCSQNMNHEYMSWYRQDPGLGLRQIYYSMNVEVTDKGDVPEGYKVSRKEKRNFPLILESPSPNQTSLYFCASSLWGQGDEKLFFGSGTQLSVL.